This T cell receptor beta chain was documented in a study of identifying expanded T cells in peripheral blood. General study results and limits: Over around two and four weeks, about 17 and 20 clones changed, versus roughly 1.2 between replicates. Approximately two-week clone count variance significantly increased as total template count grew.

The table came from immunoSEQ multiplex PCR; TCRdb's copy has only in-frame clones and leaves some out. The table shows 50,000 to 75,000 clones, with over 75% occurring only once. About this clone: The antigen remains unidentified.

Per the germline V gene, CDR1 is SGHDT and CDR2 is YYEEEE. This CDR3 spans 15 amino acids. With 1 base removed from V and 1 base from J, the gap between germline ends came to 12 bases. During the collection period, no donor immune events like infections were recorded. Sequenced sample: blood. The chain is built from TRBV5-6 and TRBJ2-7; D might be TRBD2 (6 bases). The sequence was obtained from a person between 18 and 70 years old in good health. Written as DNA, the CDR3 is TGTGCCAGCAGCTTGTTAGGAGGAGGGTCCTACGAGCAGTACTTC. This translates into CASSLLGGGSYEQYF.